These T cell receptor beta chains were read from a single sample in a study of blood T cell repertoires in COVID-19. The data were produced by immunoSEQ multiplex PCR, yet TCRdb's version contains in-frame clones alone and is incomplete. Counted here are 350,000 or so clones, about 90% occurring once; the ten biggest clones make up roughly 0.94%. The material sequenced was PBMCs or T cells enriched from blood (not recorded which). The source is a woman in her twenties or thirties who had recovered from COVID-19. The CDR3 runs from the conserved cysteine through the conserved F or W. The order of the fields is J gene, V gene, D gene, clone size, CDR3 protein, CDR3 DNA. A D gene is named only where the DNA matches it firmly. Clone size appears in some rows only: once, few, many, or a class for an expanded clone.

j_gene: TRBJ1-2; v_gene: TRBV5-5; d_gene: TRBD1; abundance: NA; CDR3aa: CASSFISRDRGGYTF; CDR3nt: TGTGCCAGCAGCTTTATATCCCGGGACAGGGGTGGCTACACCTTC
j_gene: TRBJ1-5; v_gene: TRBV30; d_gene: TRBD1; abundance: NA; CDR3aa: CAWSRGQGSIEPQHF; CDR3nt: TGTGCCTGGAGTCGGGGACAGGGGTCGATTGAGCCCCAGCATTTT
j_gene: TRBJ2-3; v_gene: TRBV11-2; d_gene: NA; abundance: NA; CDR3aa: CASRGGGRSGTDTQYF; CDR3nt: TGTGCCAGCAGGGGGGGAGGACGCAGTGGCACAGATACGCAGTATTTT
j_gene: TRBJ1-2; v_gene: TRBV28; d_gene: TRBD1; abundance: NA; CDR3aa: CASSRQGYGYTF; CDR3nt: TGTGCCAGCAGTCGACAGGGGTATGGCTACACCTTC
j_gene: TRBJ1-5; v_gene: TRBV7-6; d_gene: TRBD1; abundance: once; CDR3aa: CASSSPLWDRGSGNQPQHF; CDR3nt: TGTGCCAGCAGCTCTCCTTTGTGGGACAGGGGCTCTGGCAATCAGCCCCAGCATTTT
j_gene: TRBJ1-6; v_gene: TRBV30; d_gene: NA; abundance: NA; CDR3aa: CAWTQGVPSPLHF; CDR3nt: TGTGCCTGGACTCAGGGCGTCCCTTCACCCCTCCACTTT
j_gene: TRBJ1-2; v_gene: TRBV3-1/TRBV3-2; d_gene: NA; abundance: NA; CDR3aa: CASSPGRGAYGYTF; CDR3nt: TGTGCCAGCAGCCCCGGCAGGGGAGCGTATGGCTACACCTTC
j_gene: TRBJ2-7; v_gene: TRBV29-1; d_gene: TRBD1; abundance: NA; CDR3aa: CSVEDGDRANYEQYF; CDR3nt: TGCAGCGTTGAAGATGGGGACAGGGCCAACTACGAGCAGTACTTC
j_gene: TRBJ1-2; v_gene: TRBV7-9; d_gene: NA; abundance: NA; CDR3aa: CASSPLRGGYYGYTF; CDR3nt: TGTGCCAGCAGCCCCCTGCGGGGGGGCTACTATGGCTACACCTTC
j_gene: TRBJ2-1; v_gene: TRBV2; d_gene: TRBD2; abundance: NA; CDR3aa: CASSLSQRGSIYNEQFF; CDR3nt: TGTGCCAGCAGTTTATCACAGCGGGGGAGCATCTACAATGAGCAGTTCTTC